The following is a T cell receptor (beta chain) sequence with its context. Residents of 24 US areas, aged about 18 to 95 years, made up the participants. The sample belongs to a study of blood T cell repertoires in COVID-19. About the research overall: Samples of COVID-19 (acute and convalescent) were obtained from the United States, Italy and Spain.

The authors' processing: How many nucleated cells were present was estimated from reference gene primer amplification. Some clones are missing from TCRdb's copy, which holds only in-frame ones; the method was immunoSEQ multiplex PCR. That table gives V, J and clone size, and the DNA gave D and trimming. The data show 350,000 to 400,000 clones, with 85% to 90% seen just once and around 0.91% held by the top ten. CDR1 is MGHRA and CDR2 is YSYEKL in the germline V gene. This CDR3 has 16 amino acids. Trimming at V came to 5 bases and at J to 7 bases, leaving 10 bases not matched to a gene. Sequenced sample: PBMCs or T cells enriched from blood (not recorded which). The clonotype comes from a woman aged 30 to 39 with acute COVID-19. The chain employs TRBV4-1 and TRBJ1-4; TRBD1 matches 10 bases. This CDR3 reads CASSIGTGARGEKLFF. The CDR3 DNA follows: TGCGCCAGCAGCATCGGGACAGGGGCTCGGGGTGAAAAACTGTTTTTT.